Listed here are 13 T cell receptor beta chains from one sample, sequenced in a study of control samples from healthy donors and cancer patients. The table came from immunoSEQ multiplex PCR; TCRdb's copy has only in-frame clones and leaves some out. The profile shows 150,000 to 200,000 clones, approximately 86% of them singletons. Sequencing was performed on blood. Receptors were obtained from a man between 18 and 29 years old in good health.

V and J are TRBV15 and TRBJ2-7; D remains ambiguous. CDR1 and CDR2 (germline): LNHNV, YYDKDF (reference sequence). This CDR3 has 13 residues. V shed 5 bases and J shed 1 base, with 9 bases lying between them. This chain's CDR3 is CATSSTQSYEQYF. The CDR3, as DNA: TGTGCCACCAGCTCGACGCAGTCCTACGAGCAGTACTTC.

This chain uses TRBV5-1 with TRBJ2-7; TRBD2 matches at 8 bases. CDR3 length: 16 residues. Trimming cost V 3 bases and J 3 bases; bases outside gene matches: 11. Germline values: CDR1 SGHRS, CDR2 YFSETQ. The CDR3 loop is CASSSQGGGLHYEQYF. The DNA of the CDR3 is TGCGCCAGCAGCTCCCAAGGCGGGGGGCTCCACTACGAGCAGTACTTC.

The table lists this clone with a few counts. The V and J genes are TRBV3-1 (or the pseudogene TRBV3-2) and TRBJ1-1; 8 bases fit TRBD1. Germline CDR1 and CDR2: LGHDT and YNNKEL (reference sequence). J gave up 9 bases and V 5 bases, and 5 bases lay outside the gene matches. CDR3 length equals 12 residues. The CDR3 coding sequence is TGTGCCAGCAGCACCGGACAGGGACAAGCTTTCTTT. Translating it yields CASSTGQGQAFF.

The chain carries TRBV7-8 and TRBJ1-1, with a weak D call TRBD1 (5 bases). The CDR3 consists of 16 residues. The V end lost 1 base, the J end lost 0 bases, and 12 bases lay between the germline ends. Germline V lookup: CDR1 SGHVS, CDR2 FQNEAQ. The CDR3 sequence: CASSLGRGRMNTEAFF. For the CDR3, the DNA is TGTGCCAGCAGCTTAGGACGGGGACGCATGAACACTGAAGCTTTCTTT.

The chain combines TRBV7-9 with TRBJ2-7, with D possibly TRBD1 on 6 matching bases. The V gene's germline CDR1 is SEHNR and CDR2 FQNEAQ (reference sequence). The CDR3 is 14 residues long. V was clipped by 0 bases and J by 5 bases, with 11 bases between them. The CDR3 protein is CASSLALGGHEQYF. DNA for the CDR3: TGTGCCAGCAGCTTAGCTTTAGGGGGACACGAGCAGTACTTC.

The chain couples TRBV14 to TRBJ2-2; 8 bases match TRBD1. Germline V gene sequence: CDR1 SGHDN, CDR2 FVKESK. This CDR3 spans 14 amino acids. V dropped 5 bases and J dropped 8; count of bases not matched to a gene: 7. In DNA, the CDR3 is TGTGCCAGCAGCAACAGGGGGACGTCGGGGGAGCTGTTTTTT. It encodes CASSNRGTSGELFF.

V gene TRBV4-3 combines with J gene TRBJ1-2, with 7 bases identical to TRBD1. V gave up 2 bases and J gave up 6 bases; unmatched junction bases: 6. CDR1 is LGHNA and CDR2 is YSLEER in the germline V gene. The CDR3 has 14 residues. The CDR3 nucleotides are TGCGCCAGCAGCCAAAACTTAGGGGGCGATGGCTACACCTTC. It encodes CASSQNLGGDGYTF.

The chain carries TRBV20-1 and TRBJ1-1; D unclear. Germline V gives CDR1 DFQATT, CDR2 SNEGSKA (reference sequence). This CDR3 spans 11 amino acids. V was cut by 7 bases and J by 3 bases, with 9 bases left in between. CDR3 residues: CSGRLDTEAFF. The CDR3 DNA follows: TGCAGTGGCAGGCTGGACACTGAAGCTTTCTTT.

This clone came up once. The chain carries TRBV19 and TRBJ1-2; 10 bases line up with TRBD1. The junction had 10 bases not matched to a gene; V was cut back by 3 bases and J by 3 bases. Germline V CDR1 and CDR2: LNHDA, SQIVND (reference sequence). The CDR3 contains 17 residues. CDR3 sequence: CASSIFLAGQGDYGYTF. In nucleotides, the CDR3 is TGTGCCAGTAGTATTTTCCTAGCAGGACAGGGGGACTATGGCTACACCTTC.

The DNA of the CDR3 is TGTGCCAGCAGCTCTCCCGACGGAGGGGGTTCACCCCTCCACTTT. As protein: CASSSPDGGGSPLHF. This sequence joins TRBV9 and TRBJ1-6; a possible D gene is TRBD1 (6 bases). This CDR3 contains 15 residues. Germline CDR1 is SGDLS and CDR2 is YYNGEE. Trimming shortened V by 4 bases and J by 9 bases, and 17 bases separated the two germline ends.

J is TRBJ1-3 and V is TRBV3-1 (or the pseudogene TRBV3-2); D not resolved. The V end was cut by 0 bases, the J end by 2 bases, with 14 bases between. CDR3 length: 17 residues. Germline lookup yields CDR1 LGHDT and CDR2 YNNKEL (reference sequence). The CDR3 protein is CASSQDLSSGTGNTIYF. The CDR3 nucleotides are TGTGCCAGCAGCCAAGATCTTAGCTCGGGCACTGGAAACACCATATATTTT.

The CDR3 sequence is CASSVGADSYEQYF. The DNA for the CDR3 is TGTGCCAGCAGCGTAGGGGCGGACTCCTACGAGCAGTACTTC. The gene calls are TRBV9 and TRBJ2-7; D not resolved. CDR1 and CDR2 from the germline V gene are SGDLS and YYNGEE. Trimming shortened V by 0 bases and J by 0 bases, and 7 bases separated the two germline ends. CDR3 size: 14 residues.

V and J are TRBV5-3 and TRBJ1-1, with unresolved D. TRBV5-3 is an open reading frame whose function is uncertain. Trimming took 0 bases from V and 1 from J, leaving 10 bases between them. The length of the CDR3 is 15 residues. CDR3 in DNA: TGTGCCAGAAGCTTGGTCGCAAACAAGAACACTGAAGCTTTCTTT. Protein product: CARSLVANKNTEAFF.